At least ten counts were recorded for the clone carrying this T cell receptor beta chain. Its antigen is not identified. Production of TCR cDNA was by 5'RACE template switching, which also added a universal primer site and UMIs. TCRdb used MiXCR to reprocess the 5' RACE reads, holding one entry per CDR3 protein. The sample lists around 120,000 distinct CDR3 sequences; 13% to 15% were seen once. CDR1 and CDR2 (germline): MDHEN, SYDVKM. The length of the CDR3 is 12 residues. Trimming took off 6 bases at V and 4 bases at J, with 7 bases between the two ends. The data belong to a study of T cells after yellow fever vaccination. Findings of the study overall: The secondary response was weaker, and its peak arrived faster, on day 5 versus 15.

The gene calls are TRBV28 and TRBJ1-3; D not certain. The sample consisted of CD8+ T cells sorted from PBMCs, taken 5 days after the yellow fever booster vaccination. The clonotype was recovered from a man between 18 and 29 years old who received the YFV17D yellow fever vaccine. The CDR3, as DNA: TGTGCCAGCAGCTTTCCAGGAAACACCATATATTTT. Residues: CASSFPGNTIYF.